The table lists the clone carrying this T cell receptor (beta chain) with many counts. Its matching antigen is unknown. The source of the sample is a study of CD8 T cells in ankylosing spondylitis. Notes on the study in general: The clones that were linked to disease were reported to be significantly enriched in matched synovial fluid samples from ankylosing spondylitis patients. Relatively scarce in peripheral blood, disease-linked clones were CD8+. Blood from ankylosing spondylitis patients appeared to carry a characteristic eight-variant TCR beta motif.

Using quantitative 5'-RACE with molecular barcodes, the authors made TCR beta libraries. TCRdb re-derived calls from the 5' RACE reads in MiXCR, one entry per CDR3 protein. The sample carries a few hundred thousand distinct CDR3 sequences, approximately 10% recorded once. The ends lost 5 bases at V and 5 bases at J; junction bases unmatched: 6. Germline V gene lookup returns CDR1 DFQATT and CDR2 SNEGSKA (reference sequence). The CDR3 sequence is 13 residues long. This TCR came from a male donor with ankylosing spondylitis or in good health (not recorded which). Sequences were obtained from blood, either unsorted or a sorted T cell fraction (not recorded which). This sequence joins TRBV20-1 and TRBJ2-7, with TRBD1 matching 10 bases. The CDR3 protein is CSAQGQGRDEQYF. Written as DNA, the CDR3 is TGCAGTGCTCAGGGACAGGGGAGGGACGAGCAGTACTTC.